The T cell receptor beta chain described here comes from a study of cytomegalovirus exposure and HLA in healthy donors. Assay used: immunoSEQ multiplex PCR; TCRdb lists only in-frame clones, some missing. The sample includes a few hundred thousand clones, 88% of them seen just once. The CDR3 loop spans 15 amino acids. With V trimmed by 0 bases and J by 5 bases, 6 bases remained unmatched. Germline V gene lookup returns CDR1 MNHEY and CDR2 SMNVEV (reference sequence). The rearrangement links TRBV27 to TRBJ1-2; 7 bases line up with TRBD1. This TCR was recovered from a woman younger than 35 in good health and CMV-seronegative. The sequenced sample consisted of PBMCs. CDR3 residues: CASSLSGRGRYGYTF. Here the CDR3 DNA reads TGTGCCAGCAGTTTATCTGGCAGGGGGAGATATGGCTACACCTTC.